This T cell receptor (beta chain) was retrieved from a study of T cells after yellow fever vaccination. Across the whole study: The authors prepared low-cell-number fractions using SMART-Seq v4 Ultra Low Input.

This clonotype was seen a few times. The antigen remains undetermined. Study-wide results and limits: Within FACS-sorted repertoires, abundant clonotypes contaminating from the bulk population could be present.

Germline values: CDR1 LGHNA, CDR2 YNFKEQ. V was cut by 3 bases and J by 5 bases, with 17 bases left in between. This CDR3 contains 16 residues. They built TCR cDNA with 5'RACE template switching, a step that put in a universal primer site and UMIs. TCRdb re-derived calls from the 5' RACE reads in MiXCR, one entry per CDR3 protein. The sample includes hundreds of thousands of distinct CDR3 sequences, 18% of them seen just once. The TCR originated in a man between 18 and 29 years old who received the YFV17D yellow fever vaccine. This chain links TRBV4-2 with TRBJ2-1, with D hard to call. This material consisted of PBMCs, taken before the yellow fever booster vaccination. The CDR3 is CASSHRPQLSNNEQFF. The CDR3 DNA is TGTGCCAGCAGCCACCGCCCACAACTCTCGAACAATGAGCAGTTCTTC.